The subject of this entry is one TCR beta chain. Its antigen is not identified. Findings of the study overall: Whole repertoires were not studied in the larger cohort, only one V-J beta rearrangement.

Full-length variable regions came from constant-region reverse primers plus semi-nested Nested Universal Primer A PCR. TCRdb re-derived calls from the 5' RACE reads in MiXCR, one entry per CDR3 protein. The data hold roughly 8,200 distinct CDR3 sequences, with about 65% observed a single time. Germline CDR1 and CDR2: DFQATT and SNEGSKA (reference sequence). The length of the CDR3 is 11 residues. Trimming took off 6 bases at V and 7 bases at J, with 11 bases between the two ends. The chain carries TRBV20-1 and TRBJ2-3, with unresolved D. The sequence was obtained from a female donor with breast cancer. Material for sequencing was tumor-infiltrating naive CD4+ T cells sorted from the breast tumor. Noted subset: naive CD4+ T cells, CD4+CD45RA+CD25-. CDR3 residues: CSARNAYTQYF. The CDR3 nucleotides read TGCAGTGCGAGAAACGCTTATACGCAGTATTTT.